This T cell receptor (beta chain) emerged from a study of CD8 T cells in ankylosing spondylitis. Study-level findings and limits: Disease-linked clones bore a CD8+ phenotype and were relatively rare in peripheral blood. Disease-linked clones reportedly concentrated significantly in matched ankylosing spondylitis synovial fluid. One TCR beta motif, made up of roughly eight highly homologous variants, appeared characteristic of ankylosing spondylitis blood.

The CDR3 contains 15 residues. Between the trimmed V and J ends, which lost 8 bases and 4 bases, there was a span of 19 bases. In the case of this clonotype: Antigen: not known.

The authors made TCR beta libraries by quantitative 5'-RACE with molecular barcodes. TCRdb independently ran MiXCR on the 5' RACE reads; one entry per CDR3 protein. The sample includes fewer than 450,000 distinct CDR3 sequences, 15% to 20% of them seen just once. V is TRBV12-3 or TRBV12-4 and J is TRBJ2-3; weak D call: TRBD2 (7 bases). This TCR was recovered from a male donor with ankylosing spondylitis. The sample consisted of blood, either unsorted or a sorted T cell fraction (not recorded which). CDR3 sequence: CASGGWGRGSDTQYF. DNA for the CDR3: TGTGCCAGCGGCGGCTGGGGGAGGGGGTCAGATACGCAGTATTTT.